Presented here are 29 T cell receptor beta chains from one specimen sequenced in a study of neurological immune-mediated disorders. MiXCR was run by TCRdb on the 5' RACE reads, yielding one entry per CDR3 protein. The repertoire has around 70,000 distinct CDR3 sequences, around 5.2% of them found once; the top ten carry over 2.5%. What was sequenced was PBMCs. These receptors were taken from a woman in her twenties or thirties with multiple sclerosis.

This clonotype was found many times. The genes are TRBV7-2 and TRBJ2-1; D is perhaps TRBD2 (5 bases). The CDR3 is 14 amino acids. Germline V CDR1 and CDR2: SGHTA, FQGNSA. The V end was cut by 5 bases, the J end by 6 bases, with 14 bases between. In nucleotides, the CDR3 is TGTGCCAGCAGCCCAAAAGGACTTACCAATGAGCAGTTCTTC. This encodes CASSPKGLTNEQFF.

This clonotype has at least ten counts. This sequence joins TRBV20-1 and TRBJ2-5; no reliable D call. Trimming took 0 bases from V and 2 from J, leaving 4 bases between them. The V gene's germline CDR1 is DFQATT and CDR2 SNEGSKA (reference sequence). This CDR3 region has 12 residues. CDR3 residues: CSAREVQETQYF. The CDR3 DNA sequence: TGCAGTGCTAGAGAAGTACAAGAGACCCAGTACTTC.

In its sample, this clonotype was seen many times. The CDR3 coding sequence is TGTGCCAGCAGTTTAGTCGGGGGGGATTCCTACGAGCAGTACTTC. Its translation is CASSLVGGDSYEQYF. V and J are TRBV12-3 or TRBV12-4 and TRBJ2-7, with 8 bases that match TRBD2. V gave up 1 base and J gave up 1 base; unmatched junction bases: 3. This CDR3 region has 15 residues.

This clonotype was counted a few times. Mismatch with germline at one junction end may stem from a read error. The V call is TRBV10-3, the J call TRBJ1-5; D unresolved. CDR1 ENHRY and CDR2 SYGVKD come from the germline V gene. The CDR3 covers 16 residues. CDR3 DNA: TGTGCCATCAGTGAGTCGATAGCGTCAGGTGGTCAGCCCCAGAATTTT. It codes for CAISESIASGGQPQNF.

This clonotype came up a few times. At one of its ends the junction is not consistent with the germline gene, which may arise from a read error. In nucleotides, the CDR3 is TGCGCCAGCAGCGCGGGGAGCAATCAGCCCCAGAATTTT. It specifies CASSAGSNQPQNF. The V gene is TRBV5-1, the J gene TRBJ1-5; D is undetermined. The CDR3 loop spans 13 amino acids. From germline, CDR1 is SGHRS and CDR2 YFSETQ. Full variable domain (rest looked up from reference TRBV5-1 and TRBJ1-5): KAGVTQTPRYLIKTRGQQVTLSCSPISGHRSVSWYQQTPGQGLQFLFEYFSETQRNKGNFPGRFSGRQFSNSRSEMNVSTLELGDSALYLCASSAGSNQPQNFGDGTRLSIL.

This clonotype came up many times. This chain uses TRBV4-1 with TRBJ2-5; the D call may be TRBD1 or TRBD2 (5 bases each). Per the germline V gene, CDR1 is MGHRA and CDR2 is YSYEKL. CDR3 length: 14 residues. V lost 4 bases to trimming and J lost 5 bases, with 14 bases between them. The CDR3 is CASSPTGPTETQYF. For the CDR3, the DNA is TGCGCCAGCAGCCCAACGGGACCAACGGAGACCCAGTACTTC.

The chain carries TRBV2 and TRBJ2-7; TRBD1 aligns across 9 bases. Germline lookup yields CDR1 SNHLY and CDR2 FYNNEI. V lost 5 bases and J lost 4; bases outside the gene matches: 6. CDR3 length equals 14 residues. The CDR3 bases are TGTGCCAGCAGTCAAGGACAGGGGACTTACGAGCAGTACTTC. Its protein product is CASSQGQGTYEQYF.

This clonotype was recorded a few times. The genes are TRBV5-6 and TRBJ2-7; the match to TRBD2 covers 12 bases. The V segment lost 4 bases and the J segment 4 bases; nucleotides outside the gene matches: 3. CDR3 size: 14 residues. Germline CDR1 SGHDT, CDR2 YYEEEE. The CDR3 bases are TGTGCCAGCAGCACTGGACTAGCGGGGTACGAGCAGTACTTC. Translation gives CASSTGLAGYEQYF.

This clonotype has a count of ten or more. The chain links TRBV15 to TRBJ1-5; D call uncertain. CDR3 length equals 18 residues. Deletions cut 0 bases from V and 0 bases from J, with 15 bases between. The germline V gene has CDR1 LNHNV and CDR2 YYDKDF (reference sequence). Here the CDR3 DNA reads TGTGCCACCAGCAGAGAACTTCTAAGGTTTTATAGCAATCAGCCCCAGCATTTT. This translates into CATSRELLRFYSNQPQHF.

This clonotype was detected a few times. This CDR3 is CASSPHSSPLHF. CDR3 coding DNA: TGTGCCAGCAGTCCACACTCTTCACCCCTCCACTTT. The rearrangement joins TRBV12-3 or TRBV12-4 to TRBJ1-6; D is ambiguous. Trimming stripped 5 bases from V and 9 bases from J, with 8 bases between. The CDR3 has 12 residues.

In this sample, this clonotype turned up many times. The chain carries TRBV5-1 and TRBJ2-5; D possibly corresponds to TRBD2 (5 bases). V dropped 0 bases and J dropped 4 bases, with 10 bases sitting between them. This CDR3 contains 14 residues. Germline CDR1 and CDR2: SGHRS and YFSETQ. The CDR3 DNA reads TGCGCCAGCAGCTTGGAGGGAGATGGAGAGACCCAGTACTTC. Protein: CASSLEGDGETQYF.

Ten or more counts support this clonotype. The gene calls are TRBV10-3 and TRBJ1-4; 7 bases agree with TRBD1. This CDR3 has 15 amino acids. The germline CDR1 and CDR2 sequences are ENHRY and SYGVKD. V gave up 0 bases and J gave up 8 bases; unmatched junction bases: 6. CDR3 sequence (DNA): TGTGCCATCAGTGAGTCAAGACAGGGAGGAGAAAAACTGTTTTTT. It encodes CAISESRQGGEKLFF.

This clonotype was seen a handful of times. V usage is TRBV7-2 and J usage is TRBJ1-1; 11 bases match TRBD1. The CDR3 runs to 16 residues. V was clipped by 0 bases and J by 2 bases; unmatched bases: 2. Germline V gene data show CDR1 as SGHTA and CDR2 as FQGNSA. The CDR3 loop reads CASSLAGTGGNTEAFF. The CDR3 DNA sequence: TGTGCCAGCAGCTTAGCTGGGACAGGGGGAAACACTGAAGCTTTCTTT.

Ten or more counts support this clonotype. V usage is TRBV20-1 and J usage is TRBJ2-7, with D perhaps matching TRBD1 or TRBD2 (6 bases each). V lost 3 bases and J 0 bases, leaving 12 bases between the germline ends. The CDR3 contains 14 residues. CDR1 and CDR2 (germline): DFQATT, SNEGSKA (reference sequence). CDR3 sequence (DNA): TGCAGTGCTAGTCCGGGGGCTGACTCCTACGAGCAGTACTTC. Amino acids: CSASPGADSYEQYF.

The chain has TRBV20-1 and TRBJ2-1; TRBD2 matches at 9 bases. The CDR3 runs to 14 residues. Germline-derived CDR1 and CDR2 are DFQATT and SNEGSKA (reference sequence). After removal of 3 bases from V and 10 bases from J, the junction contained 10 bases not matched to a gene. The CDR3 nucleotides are TGCAGTGCTAGTTCCGTGACTAGCGGAGACGAGCAGTTCTTC. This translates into CSASSVTSGDEQFF.

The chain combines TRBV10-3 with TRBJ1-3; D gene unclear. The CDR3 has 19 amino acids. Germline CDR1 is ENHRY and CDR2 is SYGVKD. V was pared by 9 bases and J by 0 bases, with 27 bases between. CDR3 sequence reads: CAMSQRLYEQANSGNTIYF. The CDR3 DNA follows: TGTGCCATGTCCCAAAGGCTTTATGAGCAGGCTAACTCTGGAAACACCATATATTTT.

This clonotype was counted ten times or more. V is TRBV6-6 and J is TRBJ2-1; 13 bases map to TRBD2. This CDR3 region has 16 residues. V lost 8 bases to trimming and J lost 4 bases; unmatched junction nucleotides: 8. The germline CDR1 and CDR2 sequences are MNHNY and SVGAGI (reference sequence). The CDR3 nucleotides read TGTGCCAGCGGGGAGACTAGCGGGGGGTATTACAATGAGCAGTTCTTC. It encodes CASGETSGGYYNEQFF.

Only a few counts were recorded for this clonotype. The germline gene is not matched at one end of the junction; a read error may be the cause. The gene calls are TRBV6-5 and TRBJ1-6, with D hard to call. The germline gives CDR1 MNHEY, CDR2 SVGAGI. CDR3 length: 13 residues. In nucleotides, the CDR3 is TGTGCCAGCAGTTACGACTATAATTCACCCCTCAACTTT. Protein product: CASSYDYNSPLNF.

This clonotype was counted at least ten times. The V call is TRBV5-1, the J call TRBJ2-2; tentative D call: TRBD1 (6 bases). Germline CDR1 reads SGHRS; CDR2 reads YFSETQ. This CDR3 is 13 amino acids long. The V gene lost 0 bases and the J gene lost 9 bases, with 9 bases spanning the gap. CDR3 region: CASSLDRVRELFF. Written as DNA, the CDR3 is TGCGCCAGCAGCTTGGACAGGGTGCGGGAGCTGTTTTTT.

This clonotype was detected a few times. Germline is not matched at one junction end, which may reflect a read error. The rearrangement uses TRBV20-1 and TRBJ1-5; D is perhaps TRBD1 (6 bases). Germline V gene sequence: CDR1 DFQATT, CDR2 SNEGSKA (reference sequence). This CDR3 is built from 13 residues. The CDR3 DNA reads TGCAGTGCTAGGGTACAGGGAAATCAGCCCCAGAATTTT. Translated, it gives CSARVQGNQPQNF.

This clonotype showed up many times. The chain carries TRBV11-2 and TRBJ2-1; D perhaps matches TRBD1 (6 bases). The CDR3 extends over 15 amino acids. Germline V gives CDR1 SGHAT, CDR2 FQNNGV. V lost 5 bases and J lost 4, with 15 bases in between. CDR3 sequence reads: CASSPGNRDYNEQFF. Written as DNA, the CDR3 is TGTGCCAGCAGCCCGGGGAACAGGGATTACAATGAGCAGTTCTTC. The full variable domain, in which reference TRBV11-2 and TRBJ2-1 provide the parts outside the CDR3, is EAGVAQSPRYKIIEKRQSVAFWCNPISGHATLYWYQQILGQGPKLLIQFQNNGVVDDSQLPKDRFSAERLKGVDSTLKIQPAKLEDSAVYLCASSPGNRDYNEQFFGPGTRLTVL.

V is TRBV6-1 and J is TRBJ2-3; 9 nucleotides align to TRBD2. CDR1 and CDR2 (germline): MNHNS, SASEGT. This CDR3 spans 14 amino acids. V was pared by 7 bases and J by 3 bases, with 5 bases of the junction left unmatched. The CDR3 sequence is CASIFSGGTDTQYF. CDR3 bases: TGTGCCAGCATTTTTAGCGGGGGAACAGATACGCAGTATTTT.

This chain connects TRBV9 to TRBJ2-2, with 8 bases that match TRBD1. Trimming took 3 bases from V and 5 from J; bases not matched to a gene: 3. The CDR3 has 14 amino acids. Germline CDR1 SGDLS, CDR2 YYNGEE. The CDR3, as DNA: TGTGCCAGCAGCGCCACAGGGGGTACCGGGGAGCTGTTTTTT. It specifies CASSATGGTGELFF. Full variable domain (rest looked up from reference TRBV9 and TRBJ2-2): DSGVTQTPKHLITATGQRVTLRCSPRSGDLSVYWYQQSLDQGLQFLIQYYNGEERAKGNILERFSAQQFPDLHSELNLSSLELGDSALYFCASSATGGTGELFFGEGSRLTVL.

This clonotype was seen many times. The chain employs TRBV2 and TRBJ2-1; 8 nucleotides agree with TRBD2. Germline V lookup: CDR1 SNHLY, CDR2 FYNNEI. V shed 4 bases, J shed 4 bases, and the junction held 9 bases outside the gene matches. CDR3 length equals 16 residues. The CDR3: CASSVASGRVYNEQFF. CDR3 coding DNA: TGTGCCAGCAGTGTAGCTAGCGGGCGTGTATACAATGAGCAGTTCTTC. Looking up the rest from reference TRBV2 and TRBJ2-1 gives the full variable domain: EPEVTQTPSHQVTQMGQEVILRCVPISNHLYFYWYRQILGQKVEFLVSFYNNEISEKSEIFDDQFSVERPDGSNFTLKIRSTKLEDSAMYFCASSVASGRVYNEQFFGPGTRLTVL.

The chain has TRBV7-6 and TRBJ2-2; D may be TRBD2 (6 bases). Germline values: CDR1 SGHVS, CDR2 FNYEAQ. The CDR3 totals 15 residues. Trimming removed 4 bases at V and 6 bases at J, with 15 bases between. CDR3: CASSSWGSGAGELFF. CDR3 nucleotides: TGTGCCAGCAGCTCTTGGGGTTCGGGGGCCGGGGAGCTGTTTTTT.

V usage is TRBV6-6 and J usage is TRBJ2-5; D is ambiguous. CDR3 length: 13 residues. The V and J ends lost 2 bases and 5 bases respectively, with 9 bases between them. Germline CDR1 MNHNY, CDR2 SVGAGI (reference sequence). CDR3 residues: CASSYGIVETQYF. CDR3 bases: TGTGCCAGCAGTTACGGGATCGTTGAGACCCAGTACTTC.

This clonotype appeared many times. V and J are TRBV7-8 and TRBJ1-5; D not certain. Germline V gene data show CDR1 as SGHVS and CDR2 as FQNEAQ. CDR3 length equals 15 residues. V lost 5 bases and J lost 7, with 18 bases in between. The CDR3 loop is CASSPTPGPWQPQHF. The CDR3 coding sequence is TGTGCCAGCAGCCCGACACCGGGCCCATGGCAGCCCCAGCATTTT.

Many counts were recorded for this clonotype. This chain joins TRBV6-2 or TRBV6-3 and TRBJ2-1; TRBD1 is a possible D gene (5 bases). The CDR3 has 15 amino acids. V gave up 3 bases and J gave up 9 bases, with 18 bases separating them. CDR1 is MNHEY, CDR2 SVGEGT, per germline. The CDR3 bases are TGTGCCAGCAGTTATGGGGCGTCCGAGGTCGGTGAGCAGTTCTTC. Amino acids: CASSYGASEVGEQFF.

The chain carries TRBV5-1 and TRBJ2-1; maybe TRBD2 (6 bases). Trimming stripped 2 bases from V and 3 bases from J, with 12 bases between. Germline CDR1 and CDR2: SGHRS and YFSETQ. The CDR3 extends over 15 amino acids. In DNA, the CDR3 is TGCGCCAGCAGCTTCCGGGACTTGGGCTACAATGAGCAGTTCTTC. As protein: CASSFRDLGYNEQFF.